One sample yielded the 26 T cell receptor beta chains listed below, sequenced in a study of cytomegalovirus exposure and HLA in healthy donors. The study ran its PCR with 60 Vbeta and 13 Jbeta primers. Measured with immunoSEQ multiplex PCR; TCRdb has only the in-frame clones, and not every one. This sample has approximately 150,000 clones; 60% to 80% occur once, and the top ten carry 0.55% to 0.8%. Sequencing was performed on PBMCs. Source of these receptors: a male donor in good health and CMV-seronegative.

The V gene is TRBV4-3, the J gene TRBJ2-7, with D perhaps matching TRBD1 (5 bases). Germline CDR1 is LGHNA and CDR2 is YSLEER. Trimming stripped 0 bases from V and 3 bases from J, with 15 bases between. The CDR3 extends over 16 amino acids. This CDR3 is CASSQEVSQGYYEQYF. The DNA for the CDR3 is TGCGCCAGCAGCCAAGAAGTCAGCCAGGGCTACTACGAGCAGTACTTC.

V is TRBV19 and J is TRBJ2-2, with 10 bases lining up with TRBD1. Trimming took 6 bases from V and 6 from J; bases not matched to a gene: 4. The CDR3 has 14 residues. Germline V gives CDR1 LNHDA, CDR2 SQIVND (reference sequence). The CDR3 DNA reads TGTGCCAGTAGAGGGACAGGGGTGTCCGGGGAGCTGTTTTTT. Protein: CASRGTGVSGELFF.

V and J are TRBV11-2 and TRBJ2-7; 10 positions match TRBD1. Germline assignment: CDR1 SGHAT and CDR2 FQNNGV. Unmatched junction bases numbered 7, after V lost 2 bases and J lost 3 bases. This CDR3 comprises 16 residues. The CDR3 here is CASSLSAGQGYYEQYF. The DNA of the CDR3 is TGTGCCAGCAGCTTAAGTGCGGGACAGGGGTACTACGAGCAGTACTTC.

The CDR3 sequence is CASSPAPDGYTF. The CDR3 nucleotides read TGTGCCAGCTCACCAGCTCCAGATGGCTACACCTTC. The chain recombines TRBV18 with TRBJ1-2; no clear D gene. This CDR3 comprises 12 residues. Per the germline V gene, CDR1 is KGHSH and CDR2 is LQKENI. Trimming pared 2 bases from V and 6 bases from J, leaving 7 bases between.

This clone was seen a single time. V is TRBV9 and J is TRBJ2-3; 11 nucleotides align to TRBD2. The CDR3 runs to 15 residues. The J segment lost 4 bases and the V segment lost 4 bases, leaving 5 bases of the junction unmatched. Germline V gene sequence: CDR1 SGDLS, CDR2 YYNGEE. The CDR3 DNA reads TGTGCCAGCAGCTTAGCGGGGGGGCAGGCAGATACGCAGTATTTT. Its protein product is CASSLAGGQADTQYF.

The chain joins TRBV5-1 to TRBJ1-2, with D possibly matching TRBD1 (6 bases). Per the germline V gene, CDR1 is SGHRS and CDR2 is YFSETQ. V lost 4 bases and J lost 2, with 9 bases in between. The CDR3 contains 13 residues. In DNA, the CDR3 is TGCGCCAGCAGCCCCGGACAGAACTATGGCTACACCTTC. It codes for CASSPGQNYGYTF.

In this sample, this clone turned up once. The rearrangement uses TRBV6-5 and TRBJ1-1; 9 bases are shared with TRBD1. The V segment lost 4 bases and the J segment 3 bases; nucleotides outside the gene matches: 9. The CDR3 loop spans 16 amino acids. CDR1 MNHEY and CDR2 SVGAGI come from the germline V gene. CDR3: CASSFPPTGGDTEAFF. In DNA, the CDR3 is TGTGCCAGCAGTTTTCCCCCGACAGGGGGGGACACTGAAGCTTTCTTT.

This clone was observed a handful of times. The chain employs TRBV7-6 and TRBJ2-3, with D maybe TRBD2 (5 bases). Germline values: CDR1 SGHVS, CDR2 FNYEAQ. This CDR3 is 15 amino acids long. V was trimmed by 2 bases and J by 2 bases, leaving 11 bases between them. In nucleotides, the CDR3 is TGTGCCAGCAGCTTAAACGTGGACTTCACAGATACGCAGTATTTT. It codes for CASSLNVDFTDTQYF.

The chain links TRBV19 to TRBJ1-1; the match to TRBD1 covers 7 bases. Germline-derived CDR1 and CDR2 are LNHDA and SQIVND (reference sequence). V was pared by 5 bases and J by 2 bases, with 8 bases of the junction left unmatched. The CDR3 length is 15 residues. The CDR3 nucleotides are TGTGCCAGTAGTCCCCGGGACAGACCAAACACTGAAGCTTTCTTT. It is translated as CASSPRDRPNTEAFF.

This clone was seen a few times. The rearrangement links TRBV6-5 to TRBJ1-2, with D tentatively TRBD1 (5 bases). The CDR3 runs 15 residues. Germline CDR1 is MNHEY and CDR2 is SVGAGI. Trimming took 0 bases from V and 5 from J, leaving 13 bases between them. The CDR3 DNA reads TGTGCCAGCAGTTACTCGCTTGGGGCCGATTATGGCTACACCTTC. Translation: CASSYSLGADYGYTF.

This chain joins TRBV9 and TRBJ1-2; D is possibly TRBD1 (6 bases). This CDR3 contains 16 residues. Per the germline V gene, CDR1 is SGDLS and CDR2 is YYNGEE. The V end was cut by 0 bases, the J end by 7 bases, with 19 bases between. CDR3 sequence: CASSVGVGGLESGYTF. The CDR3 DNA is TGTGCCAGCAGCGTAGGGGTGGGGGGGCTCGAAAGTGGCTACACCTTC.

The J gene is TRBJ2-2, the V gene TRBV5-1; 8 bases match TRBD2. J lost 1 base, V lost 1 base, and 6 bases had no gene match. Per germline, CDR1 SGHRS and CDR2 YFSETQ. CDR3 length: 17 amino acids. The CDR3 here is CASSLRAGGLNTGELFF. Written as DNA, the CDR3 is TGCGCCAGCAGCTTGAGGGCGGGGGGCCTGAACACCGGGGAGCTGTTTTTT. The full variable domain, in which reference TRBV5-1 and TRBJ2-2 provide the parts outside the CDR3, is KAGVTQTPRYLIKTRGQQVTLSCSPISGHRSVSWYQQTPGQGLQFLFEYFSETQRNKGNFPGRFSGRQFSNSRSEMNVSTLELGDSALYLCASSLRAGGLNTGELFFGEGSRLTVL.

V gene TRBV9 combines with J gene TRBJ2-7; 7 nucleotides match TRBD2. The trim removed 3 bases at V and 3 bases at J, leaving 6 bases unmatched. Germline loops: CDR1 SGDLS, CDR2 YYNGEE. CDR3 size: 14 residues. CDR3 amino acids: CASSAGLDYYEQYF. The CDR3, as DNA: TGTGCCAGCAGCGCAGGACTAGACTACTACGAGCAGTACTTC.

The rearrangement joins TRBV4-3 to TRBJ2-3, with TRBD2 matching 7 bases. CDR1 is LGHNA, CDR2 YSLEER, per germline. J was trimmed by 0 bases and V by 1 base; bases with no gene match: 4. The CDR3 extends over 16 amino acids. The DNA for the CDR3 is TGCGCCAGCAGCCAAGGTCAGCGGGGCAGCACAGATACGCAGTATTTT. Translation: CASSQGQRGSTDTQYF.

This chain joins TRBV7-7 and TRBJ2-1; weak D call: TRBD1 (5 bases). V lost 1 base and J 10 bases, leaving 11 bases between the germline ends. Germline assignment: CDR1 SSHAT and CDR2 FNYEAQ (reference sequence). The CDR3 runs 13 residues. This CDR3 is CASSLVGAREQFF. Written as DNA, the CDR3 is TGTGCCAGCAGCTTAGTAGGGGCGAGAGAGCAGTTCTTC. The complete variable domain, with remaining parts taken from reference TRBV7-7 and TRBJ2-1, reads GAGVSQSPRYKVTKRGQDVTLRCDPISSHATLYWYQQALGQGPEFLTYFNYEAQPDKSGLPSDRFSAERPEGSISTLTIQRTEQRDSAMYRCASSLVGAREQFFGPGTRLTVL.

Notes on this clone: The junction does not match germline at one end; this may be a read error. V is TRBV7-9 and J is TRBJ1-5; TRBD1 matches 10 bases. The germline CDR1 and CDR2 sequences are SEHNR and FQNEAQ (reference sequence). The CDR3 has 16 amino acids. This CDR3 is CSSSSMTGGSDQPQHF. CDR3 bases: TGTTCCAGCAGCTCAATGACAGGGGGCTCTGATCAGCCCCAGCATTTT.

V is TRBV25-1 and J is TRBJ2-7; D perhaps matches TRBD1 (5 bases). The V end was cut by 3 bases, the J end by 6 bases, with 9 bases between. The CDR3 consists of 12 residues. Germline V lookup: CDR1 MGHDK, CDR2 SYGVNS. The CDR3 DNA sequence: TGTGCCAGCAGTGAGTGGGGCGGCGAGCAGTACTTC. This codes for CASSEWGGEQYF.

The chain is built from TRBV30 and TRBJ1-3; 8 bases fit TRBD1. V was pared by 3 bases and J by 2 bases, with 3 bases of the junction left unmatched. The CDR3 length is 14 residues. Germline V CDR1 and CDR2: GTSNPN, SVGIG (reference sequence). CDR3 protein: CAWSRTGPGNTIYF. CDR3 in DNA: TGTGCCTGGAGCCGGACAGGGCCTGGAAACACCATATATTTT.

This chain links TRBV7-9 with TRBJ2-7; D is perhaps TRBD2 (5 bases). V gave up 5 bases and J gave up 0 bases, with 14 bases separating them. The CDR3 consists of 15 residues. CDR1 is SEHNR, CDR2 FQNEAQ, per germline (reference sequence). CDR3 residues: CASSLERDFSYEQYF. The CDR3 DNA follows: TGTGCCAGCAGCCTAGAACGGGATTTCTCCTACGAGCAGTACTTC.

Here the CDR3 reads CASSLLPSGYGEQFF. CDR3 bases: TGTGCCAGCAGCTTATTGCCTAGCGGGTATGGTGAGCAGTTCTTC. The rearrangement uses TRBV7-2 and TRBJ2-1; 8 nucleotides agree with TRBD2. The CDR3 runs 15 residues. With 2 bases clipped from V and 9 bases from J, the junction kept 9 bases outside the gene matches. Germline CDR1 is SGHTA and CDR2 is FQGNSA.

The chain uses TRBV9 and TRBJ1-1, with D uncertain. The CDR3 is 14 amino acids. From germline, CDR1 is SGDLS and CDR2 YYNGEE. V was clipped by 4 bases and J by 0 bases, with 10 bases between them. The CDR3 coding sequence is TGTGCCAGCAGCTCACAGCCTATGAACACTGAAGCTTTCTTT. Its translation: CASSSQPMNTEAFF.

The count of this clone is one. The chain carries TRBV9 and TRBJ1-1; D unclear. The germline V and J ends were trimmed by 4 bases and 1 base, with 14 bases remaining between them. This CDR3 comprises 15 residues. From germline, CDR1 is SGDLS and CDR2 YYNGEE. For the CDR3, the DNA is TGTGCCAGCAGCACCAAAAGGAACAGGAACACTGAAGCTTTCTTT. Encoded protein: CASSTKRNRNTEAFF.

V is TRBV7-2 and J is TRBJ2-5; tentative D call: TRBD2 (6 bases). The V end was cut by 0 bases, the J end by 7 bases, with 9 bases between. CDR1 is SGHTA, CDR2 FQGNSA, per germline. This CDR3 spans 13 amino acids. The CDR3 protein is CASSLASGGTQYF. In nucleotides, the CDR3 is TGTGCCAGCAGCTTAGCTAGCGGAGGGACCCAGTACTTC. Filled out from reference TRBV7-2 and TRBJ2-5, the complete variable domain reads GAGVSQSPSNKVTEKGKDVELRCDPISGHTALYWYRQSLGQGLEFLIYFQGNSAPDKSGLPSDRFSAERTGGSVSTLTIQRTQQEDSAVYLCASSLASGGTQYFGPGTRLLVL.

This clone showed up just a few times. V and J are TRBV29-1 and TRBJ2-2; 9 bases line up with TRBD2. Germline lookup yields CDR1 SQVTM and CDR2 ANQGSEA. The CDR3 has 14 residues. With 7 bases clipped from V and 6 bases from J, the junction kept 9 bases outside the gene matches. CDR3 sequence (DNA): TGCAGCGGGAGGAGTAGCGGGAGACCCGGGGAGCTGTTTTTT. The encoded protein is CSGRSSGRPGELFF.

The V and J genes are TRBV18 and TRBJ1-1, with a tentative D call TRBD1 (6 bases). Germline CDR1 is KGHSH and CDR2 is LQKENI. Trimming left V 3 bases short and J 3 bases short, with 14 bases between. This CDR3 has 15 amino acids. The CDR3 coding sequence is TGTGCCAGCTCACCTTTACAGGGTGCGGACACTGAAGCTTTCTTT. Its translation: CASSPLQGADTEAFF.

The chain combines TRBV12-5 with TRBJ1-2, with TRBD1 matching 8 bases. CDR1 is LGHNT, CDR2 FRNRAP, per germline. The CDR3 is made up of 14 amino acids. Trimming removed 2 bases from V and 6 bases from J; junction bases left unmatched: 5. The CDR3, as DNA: TGTGCTAGTGGTTTGTTGACAGGGGCGCATGGCTACACCTTC. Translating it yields CASGLLTGAHGYTF.